This T cell receptor beta chain was documented in a study of early T cells in non-severe SARS-CoV-2 infection. About the research overall: Sequenced material consisted of bulk RNA (from unsorted whole blood), and chains were unpaired.

This clonotype was observed many times. The antigen remains undetermined. CDR3 size: 13 residues. V was shortened by 8 bases and J by 1 base, with 10 bases between the two germline ends. The germline V gene encodes CDR1 ENHRY and CDR2 SYGVKD. Individual cDNA molecules were tagged with unique molecular identifiers, the study reported. MiXCR, applied by TCRdb to the 5' RACE reads, yields one record per CDR3 protein. This table has tens of thousands of distinct CDR3 sequences, 3.5% to 4% appearing once. Findings and limits, study-wide: A preference for anti-spike CD8 responses marked VDJdb matching, which missed private and CD4 specificities.

The specimen sequenced was whole blood. The clonotype comes from an adult who was a healthcare worker with PCR-confirmed SARS-CoV-2 infection or an uninfected control (not recorded which). The genes are TRBV10-3 and TRBJ2-3; D remains unclear. The CDR3 spells CAIEKSGTDTQYF. The CDR3, as DNA: TGTGCCATCGAGAAATCCGGCACAGATACGCAGTATTTT.